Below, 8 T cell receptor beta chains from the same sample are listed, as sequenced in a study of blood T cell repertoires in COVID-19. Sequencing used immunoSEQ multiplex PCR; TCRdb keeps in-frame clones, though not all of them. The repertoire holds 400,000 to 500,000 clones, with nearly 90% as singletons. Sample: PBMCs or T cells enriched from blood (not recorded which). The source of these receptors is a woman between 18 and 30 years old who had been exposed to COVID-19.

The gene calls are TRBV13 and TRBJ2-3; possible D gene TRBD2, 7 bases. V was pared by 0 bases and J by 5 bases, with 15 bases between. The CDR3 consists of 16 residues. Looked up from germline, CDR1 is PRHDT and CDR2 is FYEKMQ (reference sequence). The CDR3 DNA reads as TGTGCCAGCAGCTTAGGCGGGGGGCGGAATATAGATACGCAGTATTTT. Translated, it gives CASSLGGGRNIDTQYF.

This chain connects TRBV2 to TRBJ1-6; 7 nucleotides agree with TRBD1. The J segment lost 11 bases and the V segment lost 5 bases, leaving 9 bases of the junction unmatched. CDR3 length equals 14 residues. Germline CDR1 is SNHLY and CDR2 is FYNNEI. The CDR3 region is CASSTTGDQTPLHF. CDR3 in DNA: TGTGCCAGCAGTACAACAGGGGACCAGACACCCCTCCACTTT.

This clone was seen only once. CDR3 DNA sequence: TGTGCCAGCAGTTCCCTCCTAGCGGAAGAGACCCAGTACTTC. Residues: CASSSLLAEETQYF. This sequence joins TRBV28 and TRBJ2-5, with 7 bases identical to TRBD2. This CDR3 is 14 amino acids long. CDR1 and CDR2 (germline): MDHEN, SYDVKM. Trimming cost V 4 bases and J 3 bases; bases outside gene matches: 5.

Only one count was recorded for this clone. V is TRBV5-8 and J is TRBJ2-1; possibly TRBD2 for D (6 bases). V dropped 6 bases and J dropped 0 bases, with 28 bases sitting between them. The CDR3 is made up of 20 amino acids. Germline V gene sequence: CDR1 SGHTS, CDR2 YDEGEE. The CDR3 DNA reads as TGTGCCAGCATCGAGATCGTCCGGCTAGCGCGAGATAGCTCCTACAATGAGCAGTTCTTC. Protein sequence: CASIEIVRLARDSSYNEQFF.

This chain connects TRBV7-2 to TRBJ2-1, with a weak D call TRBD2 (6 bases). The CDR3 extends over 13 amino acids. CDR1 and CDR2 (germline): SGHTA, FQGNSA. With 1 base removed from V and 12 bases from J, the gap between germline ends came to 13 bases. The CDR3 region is CASSLDSVGGQFF. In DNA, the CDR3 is TGTGCCAGCAGCTTAGATTCTGTGGGGGGGCAGTTCTTC. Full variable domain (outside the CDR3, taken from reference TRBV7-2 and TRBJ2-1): GAGVSQSPSNKVTEKGKDVELRCDPISGHTALYWYRQSLGQGLEFLIYFQGNSAPDKSGLPSDRFSAERTGGSVSTLTIQRTQQEDSAVYLCASSLDSVGGQFFGPGTRLTVL.

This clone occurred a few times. CDR3 loop: CASCASPGSEQFF. CDR3 coding DNA: TGTGCCAGCTGTGCGTCTCCCGGGAGTGAGCAGTTCTTC. This chain uses TRBV7-3 with TRBJ2-1, with D tentatively TRBD2 (6 bases). The CDR3 runs 13 residues. Germline V gives CDR1 SGHTA, CDR2 FQGTGA. The V and J ends lost 8 bases and 9 bases respectively, with 17 bases between them.

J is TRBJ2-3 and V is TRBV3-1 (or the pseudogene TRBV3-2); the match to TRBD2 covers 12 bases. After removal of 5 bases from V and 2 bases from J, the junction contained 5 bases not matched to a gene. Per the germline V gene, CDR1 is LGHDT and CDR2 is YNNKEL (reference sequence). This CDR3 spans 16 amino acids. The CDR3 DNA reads TGTGCCAGCAGCACCCGGACTAGCGGGGTCACAGATACGCAGTATTTT. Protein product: CASSTRTSGVTDTQYF.

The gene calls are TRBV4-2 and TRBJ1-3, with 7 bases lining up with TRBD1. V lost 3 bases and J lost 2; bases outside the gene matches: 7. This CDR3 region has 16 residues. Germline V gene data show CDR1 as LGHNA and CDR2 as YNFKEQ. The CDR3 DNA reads TGTGCCAGCAGCCATCCCGGGACAGAAACTGGAAACACCATATATTTT. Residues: CASSHPGTETGNTIYF.